These 20 T cell receptor beta chains originate from one sample sequenced in a study of radiotherapy plus CTLA-4 blockade in lung cancer. Only in-frame clones appear in the TCRdb table, and some are missing; sequencing was by immunoSEQ multiplex PCR. Found here are 85,000 to 130,000 clones, under 90% of them singletons; the top ten hold over 2%. Sequences were derived from peripheral blood, sampled from a patient treated with radiotherapy plus ipilimumab. The source is a human donor with non-small cell lung cancer that progressed on radiotherapy plus ipilimumab. Some clones in this sample may be carry-over from other donors' samples.

V is TRBV2 and J is TRBJ1-5; D is unresolved. This CDR3 spans 14 amino acids. Germline V gene sequence: CDR1 SNHLY, CDR2 FYNNEI. The V end lost 1 base, the J end lost 3 bases, and 7 bases lay between the germline ends. CDR3: CASSEEEYNQPQHF. CDR3 nucleotide sequence: TGTGCCAGCAGTGAAGAGGAGTACAATCAGCCCCAGCATTTT.

V gene TRBV7-2 combines with J gene TRBJ2-7; D possibly corresponds to TRBD1 (7 bases). Germline assignment: CDR1 SGHTA and CDR2 FQGNSA. The V gene lost 5 bases and the J gene lost 2 bases, with 16 bases spanning the gap. The CDR3 consists of 15 residues. The CDR3 here is CASSQGRDRAYEQYF. CDR3 bases: TGTGCCAGCAGCCAGGGGCGGGACAGAGCCTACGAGCAGTACTTC.

The chain uses TRBV15 and TRBJ2-5; 7 bases align to TRBD1. The DNA end lines up better with TRBJ2-7; the J call may be wrong. The germline V gene encodes CDR1 LNHNV and CDR2 YYDKDF (reference sequence). The CDR3 has 14 amino acids. CDR3 sequence: CATSGRGQAYEQYF. The CDR3 DNA sequence: TGTGCCACCAGCGGCCGAGGACAGGCCTACGAGCAGTACTTC.

The chain has TRBV15 and TRBJ2-1; D remains unclear. Germline V gives CDR1 LNHNV, CDR2 YYDKDF (reference sequence). This CDR3 is built from 15 residues. The V end lost 0 bases, the J end lost 6 bases, and 12 bases lay between the germline ends. CDR3 sequence: CATSRDPASGNEQFF. CDR3 nucleotides: TGTGCCACCAGCAGAGACCCGGCTTCCGGCAATGAGCAGTTCTTC.

This chain uses TRBV27 with TRBJ2-7; 10 bases fit TRBD1. This CDR3 comprises 16 residues. Germline V lookup: CDR1 MNHEY, CDR2 SMNVEV (reference sequence). V trimming: 6 bases; J trimming: 6 bases; junction bases outside the gene matches: 14. CDR3 sequence reads: CASRLSTGTGVAEQYF. The CDR3 DNA reads TGTGCCAGCAGGCTTAGTACCGGGACAGGGGTTGCCGAGCAGTACTTC.

V usage is TRBV7-2 and J usage is TRBJ1-2; D is unclear. Looked up from germline, CDR1 is SGHTA and CDR2 is FQGNSA. V was clipped by 1 base and J by 7 bases, with 16 bases between them. The CDR3 covers 15 residues. The CDR3: CASSLDERVWLGYTF. CDR3 in DNA: TGTGCCAGCAGCTTAGATGAGCGTGTTTGGCTTGGCTACACCTTC.

The chain combines TRBV18 with TRBJ2-5, with D unresolved. Between the trimmed V and J ends, which lost 0 bases and 5 bases, there was a span of 7 bases. In germline, CDR1 is KGHSH, CDR2 LQKENI. This CDR3 contains 13 residues. In nucleotides, the CDR3 is TGTGCCAGCTCACCACCGTCACCGGAGACCCAGTACTTC. As protein: CASSPPSPETQYF.

The chain links TRBV5-1 to TRBJ1-6; a weak D match, TRBD1 (5 bases). Between the trimmed V and J ends, which lost 4 bases and 7 bases, there was a span of 12 bases. The CDR3 has 14 residues. CDR1 SGHRS and CDR2 YFSETQ come from the germline V gene. CDR3 region: CASSPGRDNSPLHF. The DNA of the CDR3 is TGCGCCAGCAGCCCGGGACGGGACAATTCACCCCTCCACTTT.

The chain couples TRBV7-3 to TRBJ2-1, with 8 bases lining up with TRBD1. CDR1 is SGHTA and CDR2 is FQGTGA in the germline V gene. CDR3 length: 15 residues. The V and J ends lost 1 base and 10 bases, in that order; junction bases with no gene match: 9. CDR3 coding DNA: TGTGCCAGCAGCTTAAGTGGGGACAGGCGAAACGAGCAGTTCTTC. It encodes CASSLSGDRRNEQFF.

The rearrangement links TRBV5-1 to TRBJ2-3; possible D gene TRBD2, 6 bases. V was shortened by 0 bases and J by 2 bases, with 10 bases between the two germline ends. The CDR3 totals 15 residues. Germline V lookup: CDR1 SGHRS, CDR2 YFSETQ. CDR3 coding DNA: TGCGCCAGCAGCTTGGTTCGGACTAACACAGATACGCAGTATTTT. It encodes CASSLVRTNTDTQYF.

The gene calls are TRBV6-1 and TRBJ1-3; possibly TRBD1 for D (5 bases). Per germline, CDR1 MNHNS and CDR2 SASEGT. V lost 8 bases, J lost 0 bases, and 14 bases lay in between. The CDR3 length is 15 residues. CDR3 bases: TGTGCCAGCGGGGGGTTGAAGGCCTCTGGAAACACCATATATTTT. Protein sequence: CASGGLKASGNTIYF.

The table lists this clone with a few counts. J is TRBJ1-1 and V is TRBV9; D gene ambiguous. This CDR3 has 15 amino acids. CDR1 is SGDLS, CDR2 YYNGEE, per germline. V gave up 1 base and J gave up 1 base, with 11 bases separating them. The CDR3 loop reads CASSVTISENTEAFF. CDR3 DNA: TGTGCCAGCAGCGTAACTATCAGCGAGAACACTGAAGCTTTCTTT.

V usage is TRBV12-5 and J usage is TRBJ2-7; D may be TRBD2 (5 bases). Trimming left V 4 bases short and J 5 bases short, with 27 bases between. Germline loops: CDR1 LGHNT, CDR2 FRNRAP. The CDR3 covers 18 residues. The DNA of the CDR3 is TGTGCTAGTGGTTCGGGGATGGCAGGTGAGGTTTTTTCCCACGAGCAGTACTTC. This gives the protein CASGSGMAGEVFSHEQYF.

The count of this clone is one. This chain uses TRBV19 with TRBJ2-5; tentative D call: TRBD2 (6 bases). The CDR3 covers 17 residues. Trimming left V 1 base short and J 5 bases short, with 20 bases between. In germline, CDR1 is LNHDA, CDR2 SQIVND (reference sequence). The CDR3 bases are TGTGCCAGTAGTATAGCCTGGGAGGTTGAAGGTTTGGAGACCCAGTACTTC. Its translation: CASSIAWEVEGLETQYF.

The rearrangement links TRBV9 to TRBJ2-2, with D hard to call. The germline V and J ends were trimmed by 7 bases and 3 bases, with 16 bases remaining between them. Germline lookup yields CDR1 SGDLS and CDR2 YYNGEE. The CDR3 length is 15 residues. The CDR3 reads CASSYSGADTGELFF. For the CDR3, the DNA is TGTGCCAGCTCCTACTCGGGCGCAGACACCGGGGAGCTGTTTTTT.

The gene calls are TRBV6-6 and TRBJ1-5; TRBD1 agrees at 7 bases. Trimming at V came to 7 bases and at J to 0 bases, leaving 3 bases not matched to a gene. Germline V gene sequence: CDR1 MNHNY, CDR2 SVGAGI (reference sequence). The CDR3 sequence is 14 residues long. The CDR3 nucleotides are TGTGCCAGCACGGGACAGCTTAGCAATCAGCCCCAGCATTTT. As protein: CASTGQLSNQPQHF.

The rearrangement uses TRBV27 and TRBJ1-1; 7 bases map to TRBD1. J gave up 0 bases and V 2 bases, and 6 bases lay outside the gene matches. Per germline, CDR1 MNHEY and CDR2 SMNVEV (reference sequence). The CDR3 is 16 amino acids. The CDR3 loop reads CASSLRGQAMNTEAFF. The CDR3 nucleotides are TGTGCCAGCAGTTTAAGAGGACAGGCAATGAACACTGAAGCTTTCTTT.

The gene calls are TRBV30 and TRBJ1-2; D remains unclear. The CDR3 extends over 11 amino acids. Germline assignment: CDR1 GTSNPN and CDR2 SVGIG (reference sequence). Deletions cut 2 bases from V and 7 bases from J, with 8 bases between. The CDR3 sequence: CAWSLPGGYTF. The CDR3 DNA follows: TGTGCCTGGAGTCTTCCGGGTGGCTACACCTTC.

The CDR3 bases are TGTGCCAGCAACCTACAGGCTAGCGGAACCTACTACGAGCAGTACTTC. Protein: CASNLQASGTYYEQYF. This chain joins TRBV28 and TRBJ2-7; TRBD2 matches at 7 bases. The ends lost 7 bases at V and 3 bases at J; junction bases unmatched: 15. CDR1 is MDHEN, CDR2 SYDVKM, per germline. This CDR3 spans 16 amino acids.

This clone was recorded only once. The rearrangement links TRBV5-1 to TRBJ1-1; TRBD1 matches 8 bases. Trimming took 3 bases from V and 0 from J; bases not matched to a gene: 13. The CDR3 runs 18 residues. Germline V gene sequence: CDR1 SGHRS, CDR2 YFSETQ. Here the CDR3 reads CASSSPDRAGNMNTEAFF. In DNA form, the CDR3 reads TGCGCCAGCAGCTCACCGGACAGGGCTGGTAACATGAACACTGAAGCTTTCTTT.